This is a list of T cell receptor beta chains from one sample in a study of blood T cell repertoires in COVID-19. Repertoires were generated with immunoSEQ multiplex PCR, while TCRdb's copy carries only in-frame clones and drops some. The table shows around 620,000 clones, with around 90% occurring only once. Sequencing used peripheral blood. Receptors originate from a woman between 18 and 29 years old with acute or convalescent COVID-19. CDR3s include the opening cysteine and the closing phenylalanine or tryptophan. A D gene is named only where the DNA matches it firmly. The size entry is marked missing in some rows and otherwise reads once, few, many or a size class.

size	length	V	D	J	DNA	CDR3
-	14	TRBV6-4	-	TRBJ2-3	TGTGCCAGCAGTGAAAGAGGTGCGGCAGATACGCAGTATTTT	CASSERGAADTQYF
-	15	TRBV6-5	-	TRBJ2-7	TGTGCCAGCAGCTATCGACAGGGACTCTCCTACGAGCAGTACTTC	CASSYRQGLSYEQYF
-	16	TRBV19	TRBD1	TRBJ1-2	TGTGCCAGTAGTATGGTTACAGGGGGAGGGAACTATGGCTACACCTTC	CASSMVTGGGNYGYTF
-	16	TRBV11-2	TRBD2	TRBJ2-7	TGTGCCAGCAGTCTTAATATAGCGGGGGAAGCCTACGAGCAGTACTTC	CASSLNIAGEAYEQYF
-	15	TRBV7-9	TRBD1	TRBJ2-2	TGTGCCAGCAGCCGAGGACAGGGGCGTACCGGGGAGCTGTTTTTT	CASSRGQGRTGELFF
-	14	TRBV18	-	TRBJ1-5	TGTGCCAGCTCACCAAAACTTGACTTTCAGCCCCAGCATTTT	CASSPKLDFQPQHF
-	14	TRBV7-2	TRBD2	TRBJ2-7	TGTGCCAGCAGCTTCAGCGGGGGTCACTACGAGCAGTACTTC	CASSFSGGHYEQYF
few	13	TRBV6-5	-	TRBJ1-5	TGTGCCAGCACGGCAGGGAGCAATCAGCCCCAGCATTTT	CASTAGSNQPQHF
-	15	TRBV7-6	TRBD1	TRBJ1-1	TGTGCCAGCAGCCCCGGGACAGACTTGAACACTGAAGCTTTCTTT	CASSPGTDLNTEAFF
-	13	TRBV30	-	TRBJ1-1	TGTGCCTGGAGTACGGGGTCTTCCACTGAAGCTTTCTTT	CAWSTGSSTEAFF
-	14	TRBV28	-	TRBJ1-2	TGTGCCAGCACTCAGGGGCAGGTTTACTATGGCTACACCTTC	CASTQGQVYYGYTF
-	14	TRBV6-6	TRBD2	TRBJ2-5	TGTGCCAGCAGCCCGGGACTAGCGTTGGAGACCCAGTACTTC	CASSPGLALETQYF
-	14	TRBV15	TRBD2	TRBJ2-7	TGTGCCACCAGCCGCGAGCGGGGGGCCTACGAGCAGTACTTC	CATSRERGAYEQYF
-	14	TRBV7-2	-	TRBJ1-5	TGTGCCAGCTCCAACGGGGGGTTCAATCAGCCCCAGCATTTT	CASSNGGFNQPQHF
-	13	TRBV6-5	-	TRBJ1-2	TGTGCCAGCAAGCGGGGGCGGCTGGAAGGCTACACCTTC	CASKRGRLEGYTF
-	14	TRBV5-6	-	TRBJ2-1	TGTGCCAGCGTATTAGCGATCTCCTACAATGAGCAGTTCTTC	CASVLAISYNEQFF
-	12	TRBV7-3	TRBD2	TRBJ2-6	TGTGCCAGCAGCCCTGGGACTAGCGGGGTGATTTTC	CASSPGTSGVIF
-	15	TRBV19	-	TRBJ2-3	TGTGCCAGTAGTGTCGCGGGGGCTCGCACAGATACGCAGTATTTT	CASSVAGARTDTQYF
-	12	TRBV30	-	TRBJ1-5	TGTGCCTGGAGCACATCGAATCAGCCCCAGCATTTT	CAWSTSNQPQHF
-	13	TRBV3-1/TRBV3-2	-	TRBJ1-5	TGTGCCAGCAGCTACCAACGAGAACAGCCCCAGCATTTT	CASSYQREQPQHF
-	17	TRBV9	TRBD2	TRBJ2-1	TGTGCCAGCAGCACCACCCTACTAGCGGGGGGGAGTAATGAGCAGTTCTTC	CASSTTLLAGGSNEQFF
-	17	TRBV7-3	TRBD1	TRBJ2-1	TGTGCCAGCAGCGACCGAACAGACAGGGGGCTTTTGAATGAGCAGTTCTTC	CASSDRTDRGLLNEQFF
-	19	TRBV5-8	TRBD1	TRBJ2-1	TGTGCCAGCAGCTTGCCCATCCAATCCGGGACAGCCCTCTCCAATGAGCAGTTCTTC	CASSLPIQSGTALSNEQFF
-	14	TRBV18	TRBD1	TRBJ1-4	TGTGCCAGCTCACCAAGGGACAGCCTTGAAAAACTGTTTTTT	CASSPRDSLEKLFF